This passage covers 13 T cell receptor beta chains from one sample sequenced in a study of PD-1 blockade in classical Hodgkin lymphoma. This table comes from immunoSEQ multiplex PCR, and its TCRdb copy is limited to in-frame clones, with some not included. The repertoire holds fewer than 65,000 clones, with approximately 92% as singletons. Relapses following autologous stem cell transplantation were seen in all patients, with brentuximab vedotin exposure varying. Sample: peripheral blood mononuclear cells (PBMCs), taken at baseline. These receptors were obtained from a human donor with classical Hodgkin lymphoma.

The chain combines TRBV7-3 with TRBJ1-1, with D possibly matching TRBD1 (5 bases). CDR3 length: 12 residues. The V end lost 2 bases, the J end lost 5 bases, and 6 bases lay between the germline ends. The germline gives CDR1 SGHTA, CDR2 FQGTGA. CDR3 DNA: TGTGCCAGCAGCTTAGGGGCGACTGAAGCTTTCTTT. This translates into CASSLGATEAFF.

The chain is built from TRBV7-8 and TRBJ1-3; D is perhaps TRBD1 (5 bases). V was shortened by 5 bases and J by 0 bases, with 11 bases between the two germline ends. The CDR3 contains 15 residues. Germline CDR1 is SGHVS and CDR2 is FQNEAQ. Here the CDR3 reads CASSTRQTSGNTIYF. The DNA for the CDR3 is TGTGCCAGCAGCACACGACAGACCTCTGGAAACACCATATATTTT.

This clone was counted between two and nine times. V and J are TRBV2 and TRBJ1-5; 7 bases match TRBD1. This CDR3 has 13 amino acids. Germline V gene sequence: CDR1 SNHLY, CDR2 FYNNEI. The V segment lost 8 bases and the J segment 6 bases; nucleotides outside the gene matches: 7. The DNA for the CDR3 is TGTGCCAGCGACCGGGACAGTGCTCAGCCCCAGCATTTT. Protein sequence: CASDRDSAQPQHF.

The CDR3 sequence is CSVEAVAMYNEQFF. CDR3 bases: TGCAGCGTTGAGGCGGTAGCTATGTACAATGAGCAGTTCTTC. The chain couples TRBV29-1 to TRBJ2-1; no reliable D call. The CDR3 spans 14 residues. Per germline, CDR1 SQVTM and CDR2 ANQGSEA. Trimming took 3 bases from V and 4 from J, leaving 13 bases between them.

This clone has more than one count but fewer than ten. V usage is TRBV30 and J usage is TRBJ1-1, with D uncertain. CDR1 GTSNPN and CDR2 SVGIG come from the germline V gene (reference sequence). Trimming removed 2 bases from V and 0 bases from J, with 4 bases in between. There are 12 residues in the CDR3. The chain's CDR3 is CAWSRMNTEAFF. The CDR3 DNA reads TGTGCCTGGAGTCGGATGAACACTGAAGCTTTCTTT.

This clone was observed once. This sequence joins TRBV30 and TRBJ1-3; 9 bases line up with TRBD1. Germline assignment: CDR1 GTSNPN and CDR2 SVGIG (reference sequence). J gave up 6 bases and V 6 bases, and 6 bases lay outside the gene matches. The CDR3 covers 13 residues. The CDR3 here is CACDRGAENTIYF. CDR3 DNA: TGTGCCTGCGACAGGGGGGCGGAAAACACCATATATTTT. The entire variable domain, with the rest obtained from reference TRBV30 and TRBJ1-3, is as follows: SQTIHQWPATLVQPVGSPLSLECTVEGTSNPNLYWYRQAAGRGLQLLFYSVGIGQISSEVPQNLSASRPQDRQFILSSKKLLLSDSGFYLCACDRGAENTIYFGEGSWLTVV.

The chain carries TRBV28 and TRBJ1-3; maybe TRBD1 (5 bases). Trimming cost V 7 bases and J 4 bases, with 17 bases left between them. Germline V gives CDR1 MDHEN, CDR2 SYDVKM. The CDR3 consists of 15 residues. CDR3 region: CASTPPGRIGNTIYF. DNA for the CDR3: TGTGCCAGCACACCTCCGGGACGTATAGGAAACACCATATATTTT.

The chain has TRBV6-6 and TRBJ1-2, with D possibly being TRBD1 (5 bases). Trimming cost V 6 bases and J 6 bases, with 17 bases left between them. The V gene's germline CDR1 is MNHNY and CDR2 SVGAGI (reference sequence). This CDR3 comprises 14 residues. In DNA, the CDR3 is TGTGCCAGCAGCCAACTAGGGGCGACTCATGGCTACACCTTC. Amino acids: CASSQLGATHGYTF.

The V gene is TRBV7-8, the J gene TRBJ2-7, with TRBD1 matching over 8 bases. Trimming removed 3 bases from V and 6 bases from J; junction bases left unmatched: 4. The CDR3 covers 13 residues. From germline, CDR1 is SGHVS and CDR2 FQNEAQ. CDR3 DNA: TGTGCCAGCAGCTTCTCAGGGGGCGGCGAGCAGTACTTC. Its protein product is CASSFSGGGEQYF.

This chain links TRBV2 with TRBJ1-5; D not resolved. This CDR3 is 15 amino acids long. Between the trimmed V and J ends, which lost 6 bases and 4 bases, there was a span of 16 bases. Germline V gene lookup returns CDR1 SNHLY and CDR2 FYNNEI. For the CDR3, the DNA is TGTGCCAGCAGGGAGCCGGGCCGCTATAATCAGCCCCAGCATTTT. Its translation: CASREPGRYNQPQHF.

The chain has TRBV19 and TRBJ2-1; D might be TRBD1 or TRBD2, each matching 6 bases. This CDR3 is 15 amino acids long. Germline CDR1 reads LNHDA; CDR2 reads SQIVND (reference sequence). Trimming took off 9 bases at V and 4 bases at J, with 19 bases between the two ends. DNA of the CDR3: TGTGCCAGCTCGATCGTCGCGGGGACATACAATGAGCAGTTCTTC. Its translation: CASSIVAGTYNEQFF.

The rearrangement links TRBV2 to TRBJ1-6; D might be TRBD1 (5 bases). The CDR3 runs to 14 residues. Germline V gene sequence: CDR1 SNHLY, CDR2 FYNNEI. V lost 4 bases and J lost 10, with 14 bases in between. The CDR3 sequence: CASSVGREYSPLHF. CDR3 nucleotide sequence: TGTGCCAGCAGTGTGGGCAGGGAATACTCACCCCTCCACTTT.

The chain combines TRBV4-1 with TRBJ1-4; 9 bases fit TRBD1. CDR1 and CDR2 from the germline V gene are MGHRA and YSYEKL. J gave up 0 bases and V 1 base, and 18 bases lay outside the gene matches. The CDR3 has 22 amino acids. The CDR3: CASSQAPIPNRGRRATNEKLFF. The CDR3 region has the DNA TGCGCCAGCAGCCAAGCTCCGATACCAAACAGGGGGCGCCGTGCAACTAATGAAAAACTGTTTTTT.